This TCR beta chain was sequenced in a study of neurological immune-mediated disorders. This clonotype was recorded many times. TCRdb used MiXCR to reprocess the 5' RACE reads, holding one entry per CDR3 protein. The sample lists 50,000 to 55,000 distinct CDR3 sequences, around 4% occurring once. Germline CDR1 and CDR2: MNHNS and SASEGT. V was shortened by 6 bases and J by 7 bases, with 15 bases between the two germline ends. The CDR3 has 13 amino acids. J is TRBJ1-1 and V is TRBV6-1; the D gene is possibly TRBD1 (5 bases). The sample consisted of PBMCs. The clonotype was recovered from a man aged 60-69 years with multiple sclerosis. In nucleotides, the CDR3 is TGTGCCAGCAGCGGGGGGTGGGTGGGTGAAGCTTTCTTT. Its protein is CASSGGWVGEAFF.